This entry lists 28 T cell receptor beta chains sequenced from one sample in a study of blood T cell repertoires in COVID-19. Only in-frame clones appear in the TCRdb table, and some are missing; sequencing was by immunoSEQ multiplex PCR. The sample lists around 160,000 clones, about 83% seen once, with around 5.4% in the top ten. The sequenced sample was PBMCs or T cells enriched from blood (not recorded which). All receptors derive from a woman between 45 and 60 years old who had been exposed to COVID-19.

The J gene is TRBJ2-5, the V gene TRBV2; D gene uncertain. The CDR3 totals 13 residues. Trimming took 4 bases from V and 5 from J, leaving 11 bases between them. Per the germline V gene, CDR1 is SNHLY and CDR2 is FYNNEI. Here the CDR3 DNA reads TGTGCCAGCAGTGTTGATAGCTCCGAGACCCAGTACTTC. Translation gives CASSVDSSETQYF.

V gene TRBV11-1 combines with J gene TRBJ2-5; possible D gene TRBD1, 5 bases. Trimming stripped 1 base from V and 2 bases from J, with 11 bases between. The germline V gene has CDR1 SGHAT and CDR2 FQDESV (reference sequence). The CDR3 sequence is 15 residues long. The CDR3 region is CASSLGGSTQETQYF. Here the CDR3 DNA reads TGTGCCAGCAGCTTAGGGGGCAGCACGCAAGAGACCCAGTACTTC.

This chain joins TRBV9 and TRBJ1-1; D ambiguous. Germline values: CDR1 SGDLS, CDR2 YYNGEE. The CDR3 covers 13 residues. The V end lost 1 base, the J end lost 6 bases, and 10 bases lay between the germline ends. Written as DNA, the CDR3 is TGTGCCAGCAGCGTAACGTTGGGAGCTGAAGCTTTCTTT. It codes for CASSVTLGAEAFF.

This chain uses TRBV4-2 with TRBJ2-1; possibly TRBD2 for D (6 bases). Germline-derived CDR1 and CDR2 are LGHNA and YNFKEQ. Trimming removed 0 bases from V and 7 bases from J, with 16 bases in between. This CDR3 has 16 residues. The CDR3 nucleotides read TGTGCCAGCAGCCAAGATAGGCGGGGTTTTTTGAATGAGCAGTTCTTC. Translated, it gives CASSQDRRGFLNEQFF.

This clone was detected only a few times. The V call is TRBV3-1 (or the pseudogene TRBV3-2), the J call TRBJ2-7; maybe TRBD1 (5 bases). Germline V gene data show CDR1 as LGHDT and CDR2 as YNNKEL (reference sequence). This CDR3 is built from 11 residues. The V and J ends lost 6 bases and 7 bases respectively, with 10 bases between them. The CDR3 loop reads CASSRNREQYF. CDR3 nucleotides: TGTGCCAGCAGTCGTAACAGGGAGCAGTACTTC.

This clone was seen just once. The chain joins TRBV7-9 to TRBJ1-5; 12 bases are a match to TRBD1. The CDR3 sequence is 18 residues long. CDR1 is SEHNR and CDR2 is FQNEAQ in the germline V gene (reference sequence). The trim removed 5 bases at V and 0 bases at J, leaving 8 bases unmatched. The DNA of the CDR3 is TGTGCCAGCAGCCATGGGACAGGGGGCCTCTATAGCAATCAGCCCCAGCATTTT. Its translation: CASSHGTGGLYSNQPQHF.

The chain combines TRBV5-4 with TRBJ2-7; D is perhaps TRBD1 (10 bases). The V and J ends lost 4 bases and 3 bases respectively, with 20 bases between them. The germline CDR1 and CDR2 sequences are SGHNT and YYREEE (reference sequence). The CDR3 consists of 16 residues. CDR3 coding DNA: TGTGCCAGCAGCCTACCTAGCGGGACAGGGGTCTACGAGCAGTACTTC. Amino acids: CASSLPSGTGVYEQYF.

J is TRBJ2-7 and V is TRBV6-5, with TRBD2 matching over 10 bases. V lost 3 bases and J lost 5; bases outside the gene matches: 4. CDR1 is MNHEY and CDR2 is SVGAGI in the germline V gene. This CDR3 comprises 14 residues. In DNA form, the CDR3 reads TGTGCCAGCAGTTATGAGCGGGAGGGGGACGAGCAGTACTTC. It codes for CASSYEREGDEQYF.

In this sample, this clone turned up a few times. V and J are TRBV4-2 and TRBJ2-7; TRBD2 matches 11 bases. V gave up 0 bases and J gave up 2 bases; unmatched junction bases: 3. Germline V lookup: CDR1 LGHNA, CDR2 YNFKEQ. CDR3 length equals 16 residues. The CDR3 spells CASSQDTSGGTYEQYF. The DNA for the CDR3 is TGTGCCAGCAGCCAAGATACTAGCGGGGGAACCTACGAGCAGTACTTC.

The chain links TRBV7-2 to TRBJ1-6; TRBD1 agrees at 9 bases. CDR1 is SGHTA and CDR2 is FQGNSA in the germline V gene. The CDR3 consists of 15 residues. The J segment lost 9 bases and the V segment lost 7 bases, leaving 10 bases of the junction unmatched. This chain's CDR3 is CASTLLRQGVSPLHF. The CDR3 DNA reads TGTGCCAGCACCCTCCTCAGACAGGGGGTTTCACCCCTCCACTTT.

J is TRBJ1-4 and V is TRBV9; TRBD1 is a possible D gene (5 bases). V dropped 0 bases and J dropped 17 bases, with 20 bases sitting between them. This CDR3 has 14 residues. Looked up from germline, CDR1 is SGDLS and CDR2 is YYNGEE. The CDR3 is CASSVEVIARVSFF. CDR3 coding DNA: TGTGCCAGCAGCGTAGAGGTAATCGCCAGGGTAAGTTTTTTT. Drawing the rest from reference TRBV9 and TRBJ1-4, the complete variable domain is DSGVTQTPKHLITATGQRVTLRCSPRSGDLSVYWYQQSLDQGLQFLIQYYNGEERAKGNILERFSAQQFPDLHSELNLSSLELGDSALYFCASSVEVIARVSFFGSGTQLSVL.

V usage is TRBV4-3 and J usage is TRBJ2-2; D call uncertain. The CDR3 runs to 16 residues. The germline V and J ends were trimmed by 0 bases and 0 bases, with 8 bases remaining between them. In germline, CDR1 is LGHNA, CDR2 YSLEER. CDR3 region: CASSQEWPANTGELFF. CDR3 bases: TGCGCCAGCAGCCAAGAATGGCCAGCGAACACCGGGGAGCTGTTTTTT.

This sequence joins TRBV7-9 and TRBJ1-2; D is possibly TRBD1 (6 bases). The CDR3 is made up of 14 amino acids. Germline CDR1 and CDR2: SEHNR and FQNEAQ (reference sequence). V was cut by 0 bases and J by 7 bases, with 12 bases left in between. CDR3 in DNA: TGTGCCAGCAGCTTAGCGGTGGACAGCCTTGGCTACACCTTC. Amino acids: CASSLAVDSLGYTF.

This chain uses TRBV12-1 with TRBJ1-2; the table's D call of TRBD1 was not tested on the DNA. TRBV12-1 is described as a pseudogene. The CDR3 contains 15 residues. CDR3 region: CASSFRGSGNYGYTF. DNA for the CDR3: TGTGCCAGCAGCTTCAGGGGGAGCGGTAATTATGGCTACACCTTC.

About this clone: One end of the junction is discordant with germline, which a read error may explain. The chain is built from TRBV15 and TRBJ2-7; D uncertain. Germline loops: CDR1 LNHNV, CDR2 YYDKDF (reference sequence). This CDR3 is 12 amino acids long. CDR3 DNA sequence: TGTGCCACCAGCAGAGACTCCCACGAGCAGTACTTC. This gives the protein CATSRDSHEQYF.

The V gene is TRBV28, the J gene TRBJ2-7; 8 bases are shared with TRBD1. V shed 1 base, J shed 7 bases, and the junction held 9 bases outside the gene matches. This CDR3 has 15 residues. The V gene's germline CDR1 is MDHEN and CDR2 SYDVKM. The CDR3 loop is CASSLFRTGPEEQYF. The DNA of the CDR3 is TGTGCCAGCAGTTTATTTCGGACAGGGCCTGAGGAGCAGTACTTC.

This rearrangement joins TRBV4-3 to TRBJ1-2; no reliable D call. V shed 4 bases and J shed 2 bases, with 14 bases lying between them. This CDR3 is built from 15 residues. Germline V gene sequence: CDR1 LGHNA, CDR2 YSLEER. Here the CDR3 DNA reads TGCGCCAGCAGCCGGAACCGGGATGCGAACTATGGCTACACCTTC. It encodes CASSRNRDANYGYTF.

The chain links TRBV6-2 or TRBV6-3 to TRBJ2-3; 12 nucleotides align to TRBD2. The CDR3 is made up of 17 amino acids. Germline CDR1 is MNHEY and CDR2 is SVGEGT. The V segment lost 1 base and the J segment 2 bases; nucleotides outside the gene matches: 4. CDR3 sequence (DNA): TGTGCCAGCAGTTACTTGGCTAGCGGGGGGGACACAGATACGCAGTATTTT. Protein: CASSYLASGGDTDTQYF.

The chain joins TRBV27 to TRBJ2-2; 9 nucleotides align to TRBD2. The junction had 6 bases not matched to a gene; V was cut back by 6 bases and J by 1 base. This CDR3 is built from 16 residues. Germline loops: CDR1 MNHEY, CDR2 SMNVEV (reference sequence). CDR3 sequence reads: CASSRFSGGNTGELFF. The CDR3 nucleotides are TGTGCCAGCAGCCGATTTAGCGGGGGGAACACCGGGGAGCTGTTTTTT.

In nucleotides, the CDR3 is TGCGCCAGCAGCTTGGGGCAGACAACTAGCTATGGCTACACCTTC. This gives the protein CASSLGQTTSYGYTF. This chain connects TRBV5-1 to TRBJ1-2; D gene uncertain. Deletions cut 0 bases from V and 4 bases from J, with 13 bases between. The CDR3 covers 15 residues. Germline loops: CDR1 SGHRS, CDR2 YFSETQ.

This chain uses TRBV13 with TRBJ2-5; 11 bases align to TRBD2. The CDR3 totals 16 residues. The germline gives CDR1 PRHDT, CDR2 FYEKMQ (reference sequence). J was trimmed by 7 bases and V by 4 bases; bases with no gene match: 11. The chain's CDR3 is CASSSRLAGTGGTQYF. The DNA of the CDR3 is TGTGCCAGCAGCTCGAGACTAGCGGGGACCGGGGGGACCCAGTACTTC.

This clone was seen once. The identical CDR3 is also encoded by other nucleotide sequences in the sample. The CDR3 loop is CASSVTENEQFF. The DNA of the CDR3 is TGTGCCAGCAGCGTAACTGAAAATGAGCAGTTCTTC. This sequence joins TRBV9 and TRBJ2-1; the D is unclear. Trimming cost V 1 base and J 7 bases, with 6 bases left between them. Germline V gene sequence: CDR1 SGDLS, CDR2 YYNGEE. The CDR3 spans 12 residues.

The chain employs TRBV5-1 and TRBJ2-2; 9 bases align to TRBD1. This CDR3 region has 17 residues. Trimming cost V 4 bases and J 0 bases; bases outside gene matches: 7. Germline V lookup: CDR1 SGHRS, CDR2 YFSETQ. The CDR3 spells CASSPLRDRANTGELFF. In DNA form, the CDR3 reads TGCGCCAGCAGCCCACTCCGGGACAGGGCGAACACCGGGGAGCTGTTTTTT.

The DNA of the CDR3 is TGTGCCAGCAGTTACGCCCGGACAGGCCACTACACCTTC. Translation: CASSYARTGHYTF. The chain carries TRBV6-2 or TRBV6-3 and TRBJ1-2, with 7 bases aligning to TRBD1. The CDR3 covers 13 residues. Germline-derived CDR1 and CDR2 are MNHEY and SVGEGT. V lost 2 bases to trimming and J lost 10 bases; unmatched junction nucleotides: 7.

The chain recombines TRBV27 with TRBJ1-2; TRBD1 aligns across 10 bases. With V trimmed by 6 bases and J by 6 bases, 16 bases remained unmatched. This CDR3 is 17 amino acids long. Germline V gene sequence: CDR1 MNHEY, CDR2 SMNVEV (reference sequence). The CDR3 sequence is CASRTLPTGGGGHGYTF. Written as DNA, the CDR3 is TGTGCCAGCAGAACCCTACCGACAGGGGGCGGGGGGCATGGCTACACCTTC.

The chain joins TRBV5-4 to TRBJ1-3, with a weak D call TRBD1 (5 bases). Trimming cost V 0 bases and J 2 bases, with 15 bases left between them. Germline CDR1 reads SGHNT; CDR2 reads YYREEE (reference sequence). CDR3 length equals 17 residues. The CDR3 spells CASSLEGRGFAGNTIYF. CDR3 in DNA: TGTGCCAGCAGCTTGGAGGGTCGGGGGTTTGCTGGAAACACCATATATTTT.

This chain connects TRBV19 to TRBJ2-3; D is undetermined. CDR3 length equals 13 residues. Germline V gene lookup returns CDR1 LNHDA and CDR2 SQIVND (reference sequence). The V end lost 3 bases, the J end lost 1 base, and 5 bases lay between the germline ends. CDR3 coding DNA: TGTGCCAGTAGTATTGCGGGCACAGATACGCAGTATTTT. Amino acid sequence: CASSIAGTDTQYF.

The rearrangement joins TRBV6-5 to TRBJ1-1; a possible D gene is TRBD1 (5 bases). CDR3 length equals 11 residues. The ends were cut back, 10 bases at V and 10 bases at J, with 16 bases in the middle. Germline V CDR1 and CDR2: MNHEY, SVGAGI. CDR3 nucleotides: TGTGCCACCAGGGTGGCAGGGTTAGCTTTCTTT. Its translation is CATRVAGLAFF.